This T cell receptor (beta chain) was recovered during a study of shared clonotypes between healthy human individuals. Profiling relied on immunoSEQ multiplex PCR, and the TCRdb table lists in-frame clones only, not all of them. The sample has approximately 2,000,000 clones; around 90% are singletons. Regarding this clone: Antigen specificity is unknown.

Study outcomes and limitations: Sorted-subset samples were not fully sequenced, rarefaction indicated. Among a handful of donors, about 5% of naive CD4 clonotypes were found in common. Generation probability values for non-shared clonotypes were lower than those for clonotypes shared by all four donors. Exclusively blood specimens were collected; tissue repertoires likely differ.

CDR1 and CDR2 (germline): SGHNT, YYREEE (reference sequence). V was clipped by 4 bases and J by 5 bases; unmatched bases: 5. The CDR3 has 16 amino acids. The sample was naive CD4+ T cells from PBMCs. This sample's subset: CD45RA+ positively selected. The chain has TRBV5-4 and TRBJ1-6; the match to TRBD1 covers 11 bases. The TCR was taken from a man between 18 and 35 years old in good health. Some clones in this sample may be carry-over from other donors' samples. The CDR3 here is CASSLPGQGDNSPLHF. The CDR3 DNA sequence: TGTGCCAGCAGCCTGCCGGGACAGGGGGATAATTCACCCCTCCACTTT.